This passage covers 24 T cell receptor beta chains from one sample sequenced in a study of blood T cell repertoires in COVID-19. Profiling relied on immunoSEQ multiplex PCR, and the TCRdb table lists in-frame clones only, not all of them. Seen here are hundreds of thousands of clones, 88% observed once, and the top ten hold roughly 1.9%. Material for sequencing was PBMCs or T cells enriched from blood (not recorded which). The receptors originated from a woman between 40 and 55 years old with acute COVID-19.

The V and J genes are TRBV6-5 and TRBJ2-7; possibly TRBD2 for D (6 bases). This CDR3 is 12 amino acids long. Germline CDR1 reads MNHEY; CDR2 reads SVGAGI. Between the trimmed V and J ends, which lost 0 bases and 6 bases, there was a span of 6 bases. CDR3 amino acids: CASSYSGGEQYF. As DNA, the CDR3 is TGTGCCAGCAGTTACTCCGGGGGCGAGCAGTACTTC.

The chain joins TRBV6-4 to TRBJ2-3, with 7 bases that match TRBD1. Per germline, CDR1 MRHNA and CDR2 SNTAGT. V trimming: 0 bases; J trimming: 5 bases; junction bases outside the gene matches: 8. This CDR3 spans 16 amino acids. The CDR3 region is CASSDSRGGKGDTQYF. The CDR3 DNA sequence: TGTGCCAGCAGTGACTCGAGAGGGGGCAAGGGAGATACGCAGTATTTT.

The chain employs TRBV19 and TRBJ1-5; D unresolved. Trimming pared 4 bases from V and 4 bases from J, leaving 8 bases between. The CDR3 is made up of 13 amino acids. Germline CDR1 LNHDA, CDR2 SQIVND (reference sequence). Here the CDR3 DNA reads TGTGCCAGTAGTACCGACATTAATCAGCCCCAGCATTTT. It is translated as CASSTDINQPQHF.

The chain combines TRBV13 with TRBJ2-5; a weak D match, TRBD2 (6 bases). The CDR3 consists of 15 residues. CDR1 and CDR2 from the germline V gene are PRHDT and FYEKMQ (reference sequence). V gave up 0 bases and J gave up 2 bases, with 10 bases separating them. The CDR3 is CASSLGGGPQETQYF. The CDR3 DNA reads as TGTGCCAGCAGCTTAGGCGGGGGACCGCAAGAGACCCAGTACTTC.

The chain couples TRBV5-1 to TRBJ1-1; 7 nucleotides line up with TRBD1. Trimming removed 2 bases from V and 5 bases from J; junction bases left unmatched: 6. Per germline, CDR1 SGHRS and CDR2 YFSETQ. The CDR3 has 14 amino acids. CDR3 DNA sequence: TGCGCCAGCAGCTTACAGGGGCATCTGACTGAAGCTTTCTTT. This translates into CASSLQGHLTEAFF.

The genes are TRBV7-9 and TRBJ2-7; TRBD1 matches 7 bases. V shed 0 bases, J shed 7 bases, and the junction held 6 bases outside the gene matches. The CDR3 is made up of 14 amino acids. Germline V lookup: CDR1 SEHNR, CDR2 FQNEAQ (reference sequence). The CDR3: CASSLAGQGEEQYF. The CDR3 DNA reads TGTGCCAGCAGCTTAGCCGGGCAGGGGGAGGAGCAGTACTTC.

V gene TRBV6-5 combines with J gene TRBJ1-2; D is unclear. V lost 8 bases, J lost 6 bases, and 10 bases lay in between. This CDR3 has 11 residues. CDR1 MNHEY and CDR2 SVGAGI come from the germline V gene. DNA for the CDR3: TGTGCCAGCGGAGGCTTCGATGGCTACACCTTC. Translated: CASGGFDGYTF.

The gene calls are TRBV27 and TRBJ2-1; TRBD2 matches 12 bases. This CDR3 has 17 residues. V lost 5 bases and J lost 2; bases outside the gene matches: 7. CDR1 is MNHEY, CDR2 SMNVEV, per germline (reference sequence). This CDR3 is CASSARTSGETYNEQFF. DNA for the CDR3: TGTGCCAGCAGTGCCCGGACTAGCGGGGAAACCTACAATGAGCAGTTCTTC.

The CDR3, as DNA: TGCGCCAGCAGCCACCAGGGGATAGGCACAGATACGCAGTATTTT. It encodes CASSHQGIGTDTQYF. The chain links TRBV4-1 to TRBJ2-3; the D gene is possibly TRBD1 (6 bases). The CDR3 length is 15 residues. The germline V and J ends were trimmed by 3 bases and 1 base, with 11 bases remaining between them. Germline loops: CDR1 MGHRA, CDR2 YSYEKL.

This rearrangement joins TRBV10-3 to TRBJ1-1; D is uncertain. Germline V gene data show CDR1 as ENHRY and CDR2 as SYGVKD. Trimming removed 8 bases from V and 3 bases from J, with 19 bases in between. The CDR3 is 15 residues long. For the CDR3, the DNA is TGTGCCATCTCGGGCGCAGGACTTAGGGACACTGAAGCTTTCTTT. Translating it yields CAISGAGLRDTEAFF.

This sequence joins TRBV7-2 and TRBJ2-5; 7 bases agree with TRBD1. Unmatched junction bases numbered 4, after V lost 5 bases and J lost 1 base. The CDR3 runs 14 residues. Per the germline V gene, CDR1 is SGHTA and CDR2 is FQGNSA. In DNA form, the CDR3 reads TGTGCCAGCAGCCTGCAGGGGGTCCAAGAGACCCAGTACTTC. Translated, it gives CASSLQGVQETQYF.

This CDR3 reads CASSPTSGSYNEQFF. Here the CDR3 DNA reads TGTGCCAGCAGCCCTACTAGCGGCTCCTACAATGAGCAGTTCTTC. The rearrangement joins TRBV3-1 (or the pseudogene TRBV3-2) to TRBJ2-1; 8 bases match TRBD2. CDR1 is LGHDT and CDR2 is YNNKEL in the germline V gene (reference sequence). This CDR3 spans 15 amino acids. The trim removed 4 bases at V and 0 bases at J, leaving 2 bases unmatched.

The chain recombines TRBV6-5 with TRBJ1-1, with D perhaps TRBD1 (6 bases). Germline V gives CDR1 MNHEY, CDR2 SVGAGI. This CDR3 has 13 residues. V was pared by 5 bases and J by 5 bases, with 12 bases between. The CDR3 DNA reads TGTGCCAGCAGTCATAAACAGGGAACTGAAGCTTTCTTT. Translating gives CASSHKQGTEAFF.

The chain employs TRBV11-2 and TRBJ2-3; 9 positions match TRBD1. V gave up 0 bases and J gave up 2 bases; unmatched junction bases: 6. CDR3 size: 17 residues. Germline V CDR1 and CDR2: SGHAT, FQNNGV. DNA of the CDR3: TGTGCCAGCAGCTTAGATCGGACAGGGGTGAACACAGATACGCAGTATTTT. Protein sequence: CASSLDRTGVNTDTQYF.

The V and J genes are TRBV5-1 and TRBJ1-4; D not resolved. CDR3 length equals 13 residues. CDR1 is SGHRS and CDR2 is YFSETQ in the germline V gene. Trimming removed 4 bases from V and 4 bases from J, with 8 bases in between. CDR3 sequence reads: CASSAPGNEKLFF. CDR3 DNA sequence: TGCGCCAGCAGCGCCCCGGGTAATGAAAAACTGTTTTTT.

The V and J genes are TRBV5-6 and TRBJ1-2; D gene ambiguous. Looked up from germline, CDR1 is SGHDT and CDR2 is YYEEEE. V was pared by 4 bases and J by 8 bases, with 15 bases between. There are 13 residues in the CDR3. CDR3 in amino acids: CASSDIVGSGYTF. CDR3 DNA: TGTGCCAGCAGCGATATTGTCGGTTCCGGCTACACCTTC.

This chain uses TRBV2 with TRBJ1-6; 10 bases line up with TRBD1. Trimming cost V 6 bases and J 6 bases; bases outside gene matches: 8. The length of the CDR3 is 16 residues. Germline assignment: CDR1 SNHLY and CDR2 FYNNEI. In nucleotides, the CDR3 is TGTGCCAGCAGGGATCGGACAGGGGGATCTAATTCACCCCTCCACTTT. Translated: CASRDRTGGSNSPLHF.

The chain recombines TRBV19 with TRBJ1-2, with a possible D match to TRBD1 (6 bases). V was trimmed by 3 bases and J by 0 bases, leaving 11 bases between them. Germline CDR1 is LNHDA and CDR2 is SQIVND (reference sequence). This CDR3 has 15 residues. As DNA, the CDR3 is TGTGCCAGTAGTATCGACAGGCTCACTAACTATGGCTACACCTTC. It yields the protein CASSIDRLTNYGYTF.

V is TRBV7-9 and J is TRBJ2-4; 8 bases are shared with TRBD1. V shed 5 bases and J 0 bases; nucleotides not matched to a gene: 6. The CDR3 has 16 residues. The germline CDR1 and CDR2 sequences are SEHNR and FQNEAQ (reference sequence). The CDR3 bases are TGTGCCAGCAGCCCGGTGACAGGGGTAGCCAAAAACATTCAGTACTTC. It specifies CASSPVTGVAKNIQYF.

This clone was seen once. The J gene is TRBJ2-1, the V gene TRBV20-1, with D possibly being TRBD2 (5 bases). Trimming removed 3 bases from V and 0 bases from J, with 15 bases in between. The CDR3 has 16 residues. Germline CDR1 is DFQATT and CDR2 is SNEGSKA (reference sequence). The CDR3 DNA reads TGCAGTGCTAGTACCAAGACTAAAAGCTCCTACAATGAGCAGTTCTTC. Protein sequence: CSASTKTKSSYNEQFF.

This chain connects TRBV3-1 (or the pseudogene TRBV3-2) to TRBJ1-2, with TRBD1 as a possible D gene (6 bases). The V gene lost 5 bases and the J gene lost 5 bases, with 15 bases spanning the gap. Germline values: CDR1 LGHDT, CDR2 YNNKEL (reference sequence). This CDR3 comprises 14 residues. The CDR3 reads CASSWLSTGYGYTF. DNA for the CDR3: TGTGCCAGCAGCTGGTTATCTACAGGGTATGGCTACACCTTC.

This chain joins TRBV18 and TRBJ1-2; a weak D match, TRBD1 (5 bases). The CDR3 has 14 residues. Germline CDR1 is KGHSH and CDR2 is LQKENI. The ends were cut back, 3 bases at V and 5 bases at J, with 13 bases in the middle. The DNA for the CDR3 is TGTGCCAGCTCACCGTTCAGGGAAGGTTATGGCTACACCTTC. Protein sequence: CASSPFREGYGYTF.

The chain couples TRBV3-1 (or the pseudogene TRBV3-2) to TRBJ2-2; perhaps TRBD1 as D (5 bases). Trimming left V 0 bases short and J 3 bases short, with 17 bases between. The V gene's germline CDR1 is LGHDT and CDR2 YNNKEL (reference sequence). This CDR3 region has 18 residues. The CDR3 nucleotides read TGTGCCAGCAGCCAAGATCTCGAGACAGCCGAGGACACCGGGGAGCTGTTTTTT. Protein product: CASSQDLETAEDTGELFF.

The chain couples TRBV9 to TRBJ2-2, with D perhaps matching TRBD1 (6 bases). CDR1 SGDLS and CDR2 YYNGEE come from the germline V gene. V lost 0 bases and J lost 1, with 10 bases in between. CDR3 length equals 16 residues. The CDR3 nucleotides are TGTGCCAGCAGCGTAGCCGGGACACGGAACACCGGGGAGCTGTTTTTT. Translation: CASSVAGTRNTGELFF.